This TCR beta chain is drawn from a study of Ad26.COV2.S vaccination and SARS-CoV-2 variants (dated by TCRdb to the early 2020s). At the level of the whole study: Vaccine-arm donors came from COV1001, a multicentre, randomized, double-blind, placebo-controlled phase I-IIa trial of Ad26.COV2.S in healthy adults. Trial participants were randomized into five groups of five, in which low-dose or high-dose Ad26.COV2.S was given once or twice, or placebo was given on both occasions. A total of 32 samples were included in the TCR-sequenced set, comprising around 19 Ad26.COV2.S vaccine recipients, 5 placebo recipients and 8 SARS-CoV-2 convalescent individuals. Throughout the experiments and outcome assessment, investigators stayed blinded to trial group allocation. Ad26.COV2.S was administered intramuscularly at a dose of 5x10^10 or 1x10^11 viral particles, either as one shot or as two shots given 56 days apart. Sequencing of the TCRbeta repertoire served to evaluate the specificity and breadth of SARS-CoV-2-reactive T cell receptors following Ad26.COV2.S vaccination.

TCRbeta CDR3 regions were sequenced with the immunoSEQ Assay. After extraction, genomic DNA underwent amplification by bias-controlled multiplex PCR, followed by high-throughput sequencing. The source study handled its data this way. To quantify the absolute abundance of each unique TCRbeta CDR3 region, sequences were collapsed and filtered. T cell fraction was estimated by normalizing TCRbeta template counts to usable DNA, with usable DNA measured through amplification of reference genes found in all nucleated cells. Repertoire TCRs were annotated as SARS-CoV-2-specific when V gene, CDR3 amino acid sequence and J gene were exactly matched to a known reactive TCR set. The reference SARS-CoV-2 TCR set was derived from MIRA and filtered for enrichment in COVID-19-positive ImmuneCODE repertoires, a step that removed public or cross-reactive TCRs. Drawing on the MIRA antigens, annotated TCRs were analysed further at the level of specific ORF or position within ORF. Breadth was defined as the number of annotated unique rearrangements divided by the total number of unique productive rearrangements, and depth was defined as the summed frequency of the annotated unique rearrangements. Two-sided Wilcoxon rank-sum tests were applied when comparing TCR breadth between groups. TCRdb retrieved this table from immuneACCESS and kept in-frame rearrangements only. Not all clones are present; in checked studies, unresolved V genes account for under half, and no reason is known for the remainder. The DNA gave D and trimming, while V, J and clone size come from that table. This sample is represented by a few hundred thousand clones; around 91% of them were singletons. The ten largest clones add up to about 4.1% of the sample.

Overall results and qualifications from the work: The authors noted that total T cell responses may have been underestimated by the TCR breadth and depth analyses. Spike-specific TCR breadth was higher in Ad26.COV2.S recipients than in placebo recipients (P = 0.0014). The study was not powered for comparison of responses between vaccine doses or regimens. Non-spike TCR breadth was comparable between vaccine and placebo recipients, consistent with the vaccine containing only spike. Substantial breadth of spike-specific CD8+ and CD4+ T cell responses was reported after vaccination.

Worth noting for this clone: Its antigen is not yet known. No base quality values were provided; no much bigger clone lies one nucleotide off.

In the paper's terms, the treatment or condition label means: roughly 20 received Ad26.COV2.S at low or high dose, single or two shots; about 5 received placebo; per-sample allocation not given. Repertoires of vaccine and placebo recipients were sequenced from samples collected on day 63 after the first injection. In Cohort 1b, roughly 25 adults aged 18-55 years were enrolled at a single site in Boston, USA, between 29 July and 7 August 2020. As a vaccine, Ad26.COV2.S was a replication-incompetent adenovirus type 26 vector that expressed a prefusion-stabilized SARS-CoV-2 spike protein derived from the original Wuhan strain. Based on the germline V gene, the CDR1 and CDR2 sequences are KGHDR and SFDVKD. V loses 8 bases at its end and J loses 3 bases; junction bases beyond the gene matches: 16. The CDR3 starts with the cysteine, ends with the phenylalanine, and has 18 residues. Left in the record is the CDR3 DNA by itself, 54 bases read in frame from the first base.

This TCR came from a person aged 18 to 65 who received the Ad26.COV2.S COVID-19 vaccine or a placebo. The V gene is TRBV24-1 and the J gene is TRBJ1-5; TRBD1 fits 9 bases in the junction. The sample in question was peripheral blood, obtained in a trial of Ad26.COV2.S vaccine versus placebo. The nucleotide sequence reads TGTGCCACCACTAACCCTCGGACAGGGGAAGTTGACAATCAGCCCCAGCATTTT. Its protein product is CATTNPRTGEVDNQPQHF.